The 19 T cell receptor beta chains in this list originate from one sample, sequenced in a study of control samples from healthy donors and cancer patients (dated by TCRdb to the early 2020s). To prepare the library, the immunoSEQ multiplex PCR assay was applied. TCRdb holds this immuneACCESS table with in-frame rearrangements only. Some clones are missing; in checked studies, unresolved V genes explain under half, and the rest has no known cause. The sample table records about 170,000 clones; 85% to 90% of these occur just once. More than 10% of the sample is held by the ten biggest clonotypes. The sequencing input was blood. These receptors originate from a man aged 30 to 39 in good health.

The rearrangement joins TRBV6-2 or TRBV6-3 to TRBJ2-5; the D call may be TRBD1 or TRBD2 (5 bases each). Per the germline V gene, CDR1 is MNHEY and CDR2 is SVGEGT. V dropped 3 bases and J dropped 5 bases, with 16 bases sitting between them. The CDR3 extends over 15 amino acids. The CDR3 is CASSYSSRDLETQYF. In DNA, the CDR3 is TGTGCCAGCAGTTATTCTAGCCGGGACCTGGAGACCCAGTACTTC.

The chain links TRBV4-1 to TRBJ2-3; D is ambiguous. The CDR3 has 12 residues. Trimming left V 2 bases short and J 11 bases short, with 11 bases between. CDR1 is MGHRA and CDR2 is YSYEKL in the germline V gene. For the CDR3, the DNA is TGCGCCAGCAGCCAAACTCAGGCAGGGCAGTATTTT. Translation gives CASSQTQAGQYF.

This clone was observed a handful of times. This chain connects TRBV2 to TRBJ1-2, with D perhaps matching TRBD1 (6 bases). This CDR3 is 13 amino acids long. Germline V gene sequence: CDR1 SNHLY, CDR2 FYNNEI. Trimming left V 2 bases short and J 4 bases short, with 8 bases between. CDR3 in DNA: TGTGCCAGCAGTGAACGACAGGTCTATGGCTACACCTTC. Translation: CASSERQVYGYTF.

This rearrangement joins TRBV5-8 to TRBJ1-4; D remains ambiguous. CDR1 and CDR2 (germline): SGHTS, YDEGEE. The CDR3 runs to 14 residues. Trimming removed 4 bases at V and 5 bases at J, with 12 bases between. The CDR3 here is CASSVRAINEKLFF. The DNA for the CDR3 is TGTGCCAGCAGCGTGCGAGCCATCAATGAAAAACTGTTTTTT.

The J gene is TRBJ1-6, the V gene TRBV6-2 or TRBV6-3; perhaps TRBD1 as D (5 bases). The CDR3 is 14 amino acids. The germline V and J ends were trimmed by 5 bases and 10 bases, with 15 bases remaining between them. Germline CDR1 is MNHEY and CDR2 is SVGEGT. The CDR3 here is CASSRRVLSSPLHF. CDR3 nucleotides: TGTGCCAGCAGTCGCAGGGTACTGAGCTCACCCCTCCACTTT.

The CDR3 region is CSVEERERGAYEQYF. DNA of the CDR3: TGCAGCGTTGAGGAGCGGGAGAGAGGGGCCTACGAGCAGTACTTC. The chain employs TRBV29-1 and TRBJ2-7; 8 bases align to TRBD2. The CDR3 has 15 amino acids. Per the germline V gene, CDR1 is SQVTM and CDR2 is ANQGSEA. With 3 bases clipped from V and 2 bases from J, the junction kept 9 bases outside the gene matches.

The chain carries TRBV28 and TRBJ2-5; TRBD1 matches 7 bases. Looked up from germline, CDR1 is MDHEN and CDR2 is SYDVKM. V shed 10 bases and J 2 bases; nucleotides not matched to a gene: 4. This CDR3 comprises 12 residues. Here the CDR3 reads CATRQGQETQYF. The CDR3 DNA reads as TGTGCCACCAGACAGGGACAAGAGACCCAGTACTTC.

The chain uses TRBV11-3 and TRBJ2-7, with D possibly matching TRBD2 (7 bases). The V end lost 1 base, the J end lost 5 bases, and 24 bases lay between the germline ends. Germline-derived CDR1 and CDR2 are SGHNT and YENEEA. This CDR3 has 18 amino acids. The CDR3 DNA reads TGTGCCAGCAGCTTAGGACGCTCCCCGGGGGCGGGGGCGGACGAGCAGTACTTC. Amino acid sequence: CASSLGRSPGAGADEQYF.

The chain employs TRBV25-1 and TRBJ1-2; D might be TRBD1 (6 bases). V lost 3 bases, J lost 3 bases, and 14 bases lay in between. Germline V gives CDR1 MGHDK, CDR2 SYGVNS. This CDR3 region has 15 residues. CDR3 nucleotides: TGTGCCAGCAGTGATCAGGGGTGGGGCGACTATGGCTACACCTTC. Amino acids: CASSDQGWGDYGYTF.

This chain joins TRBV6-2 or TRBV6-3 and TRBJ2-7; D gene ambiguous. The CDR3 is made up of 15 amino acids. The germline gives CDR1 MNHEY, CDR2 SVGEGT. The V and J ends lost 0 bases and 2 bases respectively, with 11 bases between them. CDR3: CASSYSSETPYEQYF. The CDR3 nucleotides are TGTGCCAGCAGTTACTCGTCAGAGACCCCCTACGAGCAGTACTTC.

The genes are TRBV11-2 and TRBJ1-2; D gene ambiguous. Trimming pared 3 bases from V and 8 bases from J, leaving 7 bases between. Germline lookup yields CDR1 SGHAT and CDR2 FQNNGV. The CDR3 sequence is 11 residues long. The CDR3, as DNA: TGTGCCAGCAGCTTCCGCGACGGCTACACCTTC. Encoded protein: CASSFRDGYTF.

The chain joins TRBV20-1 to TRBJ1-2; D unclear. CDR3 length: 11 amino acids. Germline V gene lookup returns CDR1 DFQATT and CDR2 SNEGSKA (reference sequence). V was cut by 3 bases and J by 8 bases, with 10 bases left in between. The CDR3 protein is CSARESGGYTF. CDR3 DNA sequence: TGCAGTGCTAGGGAATCGGGGGGCTACACCTTC.

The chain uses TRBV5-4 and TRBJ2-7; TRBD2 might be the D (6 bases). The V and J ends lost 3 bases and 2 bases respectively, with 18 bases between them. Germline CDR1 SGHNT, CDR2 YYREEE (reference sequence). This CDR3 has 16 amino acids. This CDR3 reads CASSSLSGSATYEQYF. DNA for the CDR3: TGTGCCAGCAGCTCTCTTTCCGGGAGCGCGACCTACGAGCAGTACTTC. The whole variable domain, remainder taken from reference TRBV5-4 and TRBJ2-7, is ETGVTQSPTHLIKTRGQQVTLRCSSQSGHNTVSWYQQALGQGPQFIFQYYREEENGRGNFPPRFSGLQFPNYSSELNVNALELDDSALYLCASSSLSGSATYEQYFGPGTRLTVT.

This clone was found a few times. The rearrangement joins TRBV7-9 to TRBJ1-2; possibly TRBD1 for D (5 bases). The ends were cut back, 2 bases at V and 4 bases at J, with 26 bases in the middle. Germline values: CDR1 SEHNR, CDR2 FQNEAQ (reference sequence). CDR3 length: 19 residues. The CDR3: CASSLSSSYRTNLSYGYTF. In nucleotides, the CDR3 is TGTGCCAGCAGCTTATCGTCCTCGTATCGGACAAACCTATCCTATGGCTACACCTTC.

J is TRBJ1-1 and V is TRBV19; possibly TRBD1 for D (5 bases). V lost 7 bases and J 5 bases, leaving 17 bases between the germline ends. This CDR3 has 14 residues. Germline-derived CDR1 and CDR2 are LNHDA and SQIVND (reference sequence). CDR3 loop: CASTLGGKGTEAFF. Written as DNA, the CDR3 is TGTGCCAGTACCCTGGGGGGTAAAGGGACTGAAGCTTTCTTT.

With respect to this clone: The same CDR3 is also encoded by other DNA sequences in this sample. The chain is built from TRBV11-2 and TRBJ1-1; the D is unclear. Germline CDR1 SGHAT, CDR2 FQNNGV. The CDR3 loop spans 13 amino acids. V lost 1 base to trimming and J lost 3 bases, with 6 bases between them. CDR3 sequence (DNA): TGTGCCAGCAGCTTAGTATCGTACACTGAAGCTTTCTTT. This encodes CASSLVSYTEAFF.

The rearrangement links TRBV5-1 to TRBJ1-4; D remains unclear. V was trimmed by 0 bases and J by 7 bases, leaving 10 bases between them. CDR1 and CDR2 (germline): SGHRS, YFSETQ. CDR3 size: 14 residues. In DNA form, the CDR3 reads TGCGCCAGCAGCTTGGTTTCAGGCGGTGAAAAACTGTTTTTT. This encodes CASSLVSGGEKLFF.

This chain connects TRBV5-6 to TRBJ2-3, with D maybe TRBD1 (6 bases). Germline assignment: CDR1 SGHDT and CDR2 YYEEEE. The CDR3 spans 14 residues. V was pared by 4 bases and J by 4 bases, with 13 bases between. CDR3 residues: CASSLDRRPDTQYF. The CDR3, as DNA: TGTGCCAGCAGCCTGGACAGACGACCAGATACGCAGTATTTT.

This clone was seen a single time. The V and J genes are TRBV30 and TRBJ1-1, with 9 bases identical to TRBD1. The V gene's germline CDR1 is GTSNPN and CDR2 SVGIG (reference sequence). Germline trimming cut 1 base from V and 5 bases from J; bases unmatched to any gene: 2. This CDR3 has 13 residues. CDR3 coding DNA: TGTGCCTGGAGTGACGGACAGGGGACTGAAGCTTTCTTT. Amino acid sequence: CAWSDGQGTEAFF. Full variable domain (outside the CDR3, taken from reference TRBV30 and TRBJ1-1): SQTIHQWPATLVQPVGSPLSLECTVEGTSNPNLYWYRQAAGRGLQLLFYSVGIGQISSEVPQNLSASRPQDRQFILSSKKLLLSDSGFYLCAWSDGQGTEAFFGQGTRLTVV.